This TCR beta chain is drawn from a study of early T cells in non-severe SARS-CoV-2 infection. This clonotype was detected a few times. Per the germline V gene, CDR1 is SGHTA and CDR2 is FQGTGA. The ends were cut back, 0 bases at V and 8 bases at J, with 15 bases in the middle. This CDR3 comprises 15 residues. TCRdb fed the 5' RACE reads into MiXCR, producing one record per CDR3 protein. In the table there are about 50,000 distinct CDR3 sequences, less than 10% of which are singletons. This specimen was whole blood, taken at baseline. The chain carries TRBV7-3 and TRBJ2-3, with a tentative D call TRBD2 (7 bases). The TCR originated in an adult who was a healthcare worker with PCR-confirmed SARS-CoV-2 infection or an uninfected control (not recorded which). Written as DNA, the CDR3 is TGTGCCAGCAGCTTAACTCCAGTCGCGGGGGCTACGCAGTATTTT. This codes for CASSLTPVAGATQYF.